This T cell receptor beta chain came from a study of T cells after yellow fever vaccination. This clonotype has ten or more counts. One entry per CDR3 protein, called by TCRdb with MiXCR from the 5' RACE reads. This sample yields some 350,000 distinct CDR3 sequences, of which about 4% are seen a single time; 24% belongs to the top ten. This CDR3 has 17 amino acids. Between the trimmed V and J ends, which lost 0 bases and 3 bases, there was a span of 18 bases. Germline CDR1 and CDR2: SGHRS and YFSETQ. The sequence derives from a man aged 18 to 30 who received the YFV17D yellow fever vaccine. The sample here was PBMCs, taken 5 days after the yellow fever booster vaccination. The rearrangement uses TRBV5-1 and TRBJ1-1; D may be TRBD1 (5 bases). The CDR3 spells CASSLAGGMRMYTEAFF. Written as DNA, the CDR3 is TGCGCCAGCAGCTTGGCCGGGGGGATGAGAATGTACACTGAAGCTTTCTTT. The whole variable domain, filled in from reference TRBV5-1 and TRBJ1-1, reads KAGVTQTPRYLIKTRGQQVTLSCSPISGHRSVSWYQQTPGQGLQFLFEYFSETQRNKGNFPGRFSGRQFSNSRSEMNVSTLELGDSALYLCASSLAGGMRMYTEAFFGQGTRLTVV.